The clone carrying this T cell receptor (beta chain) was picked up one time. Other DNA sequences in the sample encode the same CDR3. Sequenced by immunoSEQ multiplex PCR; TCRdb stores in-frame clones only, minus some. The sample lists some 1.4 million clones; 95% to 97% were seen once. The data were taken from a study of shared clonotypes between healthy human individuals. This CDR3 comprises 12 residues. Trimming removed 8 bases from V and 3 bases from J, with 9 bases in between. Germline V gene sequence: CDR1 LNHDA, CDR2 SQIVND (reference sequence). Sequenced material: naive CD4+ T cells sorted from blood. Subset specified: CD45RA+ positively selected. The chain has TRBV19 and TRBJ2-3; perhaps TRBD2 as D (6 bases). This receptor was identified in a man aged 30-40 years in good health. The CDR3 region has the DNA TGTGCCAGTCGGGGGATTACAGATACGCAGTATTTT. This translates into CASRGITDTQYF.